The 25 T cell receptor beta chains below were found in one sample sequenced in a study of cytomegalovirus exposure and HLA in healthy donors. The protocol was immunoSEQ multiplex PCR, while the TCRdb copy is restricted to in-frame clones and leaves out a portion. The data contain 110,000 to 150,000 clones, about 94% of them singletons. Sequenced input: PBMCs. These receptors were taken from a man aged 18-30 years in good health and CMV-seropositive.

This clone was observed a single time. The chain couples TRBV7-8 to TRBJ2-5, with D possibly TRBD2 on 5 matching bases. V was pared by 5 bases and J by 3 bases, with 16 bases between. This CDR3 is built from 15 residues. The germline V gene encodes CDR1 SGHVS and CDR2 FQNEAQ. The CDR3 DNA reads as TGTGCCAGCAGCCGGACTGGGCTCGCGGAAGAGACCCAGTACTTC. Its translation: CASSRTGLAEETQYF.

The chain recombines TRBV4-2 with TRBJ2-3; 10 bases agree with TRBD2. Unmatched junction bases numbered 9, after V lost 4 bases and J lost 2 bases. This CDR3 contains 17 residues. Germline CDR1 LGHNA, CDR2 YNFKEQ. CDR3 coding DNA: TGTGCCAGCAGCCCATCCCGGACTAGCGGCATCACAGATACGCAGTATTTT. Protein: CASSPSRTSGITDTQYF.

The V and J genes are TRBV28 and TRBJ1-4; the match to TRBD1 covers 12 bases. With 5 bases clipped from V and 8 bases from J, the junction kept 15 bases outside the gene matches. This CDR3 spans 18 amino acids. In germline, CDR1 is MDHEN, CDR2 SYDVKM. CDR3 DNA: TGTGCCAGCAGTCTACCTCCGGGACAGGGGGCTGTAGGGGAAAAACTGTTTTTT. Translating gives CASSLPPGQGAVGEKLFF.

The CDR3 DNA reads TGCGCCAGCAGCCAAGACCCTACGGTGAATCAGCCCCAGCATTTT. Its protein is CASSQDPTVNQPQHF. This chain links TRBV4-1 with TRBJ1-5; D is unresolved. The CDR3 extends over 15 amino acids. In germline, CDR1 is MGHRA, CDR2 YSYEKL. Trimming stripped 0 bases from V and 4 bases from J, with 10 bases between.

V usage is TRBV5-6 and J usage is TRBJ1-6; 8 positions match TRBD1. Germline V gene data show CDR1 as SGHDT and CDR2 as YYEEEE. The CDR3 length is 16 residues. V lost 3 bases, J lost 7 bases, and 9 bases stayed unmatched. CDR3 in amino acids: CASSYFTGGGNSPLHF. The CDR3 bases are TGTGCCAGCAGCTATTTTACAGGGGGAGGCAATTCACCCCTCCACTTT.

This clone was detected once. This rearrangement joins TRBV18 to TRBJ1-1, with 8 positions matching TRBD1. The germline V gene has CDR1 KGHSH and CDR2 LQKENI. After removal of 3 bases from V and 7 bases from J, the junction contained 10 bases not matched to a gene. The CDR3 is made up of 15 amino acids. For the CDR3, the DNA is TGTGCCAGCTCACCCGGACAGGGAAGTCTAGGTGAAGCTTTCTTT. This translates into CASSPGQGSLGEAFF. Using reference TRBV18 and TRBJ1-1 for the parts outside the CDR3, the full variable domain is NAGVMQNPRHLVRRRGQEARLRCSPMKGHSHVYWYRQLPEEGLKFMVYLQKENIIDESGMPKERFSAEFPKEGPSILRIQQVVRGDSAAYFCASSPGQGSLGEAFFGQGTRLTVV.

This chain connects TRBV5-1 to TRBJ2-5; D may be TRBD2 (6 bases). The CDR3 consists of 14 residues. Trimming removed 4 bases from V and 1 base from J, with 11 bases in between. Germline-derived CDR1 and CDR2 are SGHRS and YFSETQ. CDR3: CASSGGSAQETQYF. CDR3 sequence (DNA): TGCGCCAGCAGCGGAGGGTCGGCCCAAGAGACCCAGTACTTC.

The chain employs TRBV19 and TRBJ1-5, with a tentative D call TRBD1 (5 bases). V gave up 4 bases and J gave up 0 bases, with 10 bases separating them. The germline CDR1 and CDR2 sequences are LNHDA and SQIVND (reference sequence). This CDR3 contains 15 residues. CDR3 loop: CASSRAGYSNQPQHF. In DNA form, the CDR3 reads TGTGCCAGTAGTAGGGCAGGGTATAGCAATCAGCCCCAGCATTTT.

This chain connects TRBV18 to TRBJ2-3, with 11 bases that match TRBD2. With 6 bases clipped from V and 1 base from J, the junction kept 6 bases outside the gene matches. The CDR3 runs to 16 residues. In germline, CDR1 is KGHSH, CDR2 LQKENI. DNA of the CDR3: TGTGCCAGCTCCCTAACTAGCGGGAGTGGCACAGATACGCAGTATTTT. Protein product: CASSLTSGSGTDTQYF. Full variable domain (remainder filled in from reference TRBV18 and TRBJ2-3): NAGVMQNPRHLVRRRGQEARLRCSPMKGHSHVYWYRQLPEEGLKFMVYLQKENIIDESGMPKERFSAEFPKEGPSILRIQQVVRGDSAAYFCASSLTSGSGTDTQYFGPGTRLTVL.

The chain joins TRBV27 to TRBJ1-2; 8 nucleotides agree with TRBD1. Unmatched junction bases numbered 4, after V lost 4 bases and J lost 3 bases. CDR3 size: 14 residues. Germline V gene sequence: CDR1 MNHEY, CDR2 SMNVEV (reference sequence). This CDR3 is CASSSRQGYYGYTF. The CDR3, as DNA: TGTGCCAGCAGTTCCCGACAGGGGTACTATGGCTACACCTTC.

V gene TRBV15 combines with J gene TRBJ1-1; possible D gene TRBD1, 5 bases. CDR3 size: 14 residues. The germline V gene has CDR1 LNHNV and CDR2 YYDKDF (reference sequence). V was cut by 3 bases and J by 1 base, with 9 bases left in between. Here the CDR3 reads CATSSRARNTEAFF. The CDR3 region has the DNA TGTGCCACCAGCAGCAGGGCTCGGAACACTGAAGCTTTCTTT.

The chain combines TRBV9 with TRBJ2-5; 8 nucleotides match TRBD2. Looked up from germline, CDR1 is SGDLS and CDR2 is YYNGEE. V lost 0 bases, J lost 5 bases, and 3 bases stayed unmatched. CDR3 length: 14 amino acids. The CDR3 DNA follows: TGTGCCAGCAGCGTAGAGGAGCGGGGGGAGACCCAGTACTTC. It codes for CASSVEERGETQYF.

The sample holds one count of this clone. DNA for the CDR3: TGTGCCAGCTCACCAATGGGCCGAACCCCCTATGGCTACACCTTC. It specifies CASSPMGRTPYGYTF. The chain has TRBV18 and TRBJ1-2, with D unclear. V gave up 2 bases and J gave up 4 bases, with 14 bases separating them. This CDR3 spans 15 amino acids. From germline, CDR1 is KGHSH and CDR2 LQKENI.

V usage is TRBV7-9 and J usage is TRBJ1-3; weak D call: TRBD1 (5 bases). This CDR3 region has 14 residues. The V gene's germline CDR1 is SEHNR and CDR2 FQNEAQ (reference sequence). The V end lost 1 base, the J end lost 3 bases, and 7 bases lay between the germline ends. The CDR3 DNA follows: TGTGCCAGCAGCTTAGACAGGAATGGAAACACCATATATTTT. Its translation is CASSLDRNGNTIYF.

The genes are TRBV7-8 and TRBJ2-7, with TRBD1 matching over 9 bases. CDR3 length: 15 residues. Germline V CDR1 and CDR2: SGHVS, FQNEAQ. V trimming: 5 bases; J trimming: 3 bases; junction bases outside the gene matches: 8. CDR3 loop: CASSLGVTGGYEQYF. CDR3 sequence (DNA): TGTGCCAGCAGCCTTGGGGTGACAGGGGGCTACGAGCAGTACTTC.

This clone was picked up one time. V is TRBV9 and J is TRBJ1-5, with TRBD1 matching 7 bases. CDR1 and CDR2 (germline): SGDLS, YYNGEE. J was trimmed by 6 bases and V by 0 bases; bases with no gene match: 0. The CDR3 contains 13 residues. The CDR3 spells CASSVGDSQPQHF. CDR3 DNA sequence: TGTGCCAGCAGCGTAGGGGACAGTCAGCCCCAGCATTTT. The full variable domain, with the rest looked up from reference TRBV9 and TRBJ1-5, is DSGVTQTPKHLITATGQRVTLRCSPRSGDLSVYWYQQSLDQGLQFLIQYYNGEERAKGNILERFSAQQFPDLHSELNLSSLELGDSALYFCASSVGDSQPQHFGDGTRLSIL.

Ten or more counts support this clone. The chain employs TRBV2 and TRBJ2-7; D gene uncertain. CDR3 length equals 17 residues. V shed 2 bases and J shed 0 bases, with 17 bases lying between them. Germline CDR1 reads SNHLY; CDR2 reads FYNNEI. The CDR3 coding sequence is TGTGCCAGCAGTGAATTCGAACAGCCCATGACCTCCTACGAGCAGTACTTC. Protein product: CASSEFEQPMTSYEQYF.

The chain links TRBV27 to TRBJ2-1; 7 bases fit TRBD1. The CDR3 sequence is 15 residues long. The ends lost 5 bases at V and 1 base at J; junction bases unmatched: 5. Germline assignment: CDR1 MNHEY and CDR2 SMNVEV (reference sequence). This chain's CDR3 is CASSPRQGSYNEQFF. CDR3 nucleotide sequence: TGTGCCAGCAGTCCGCGACAGGGATCCTACAATGAGCAGTTCTTC.

This clone is a singleton in its sample. The CDR3 region has the DNA TGCGCCAGCAGCTTGGCGTGGCAGTATGGCTACACCTTC. It specifies CASSLAWQYGYTF. The chain joins TRBV5-1 to TRBJ1-2; D unclear. Germline V lookup: CDR1 SGHRS, CDR2 YFSETQ. This CDR3 comprises 13 residues. V was trimmed by 0 bases and J by 5 bases, leaving 8 bases between them.

This clone was recorded only once. The chain has TRBV4-1 and TRBJ2-7; D is possibly TRBD2 (6 bases). Trimming stripped 0 bases from V and 2 bases from J, with 29 bases between. CDR1 is MGHRA and CDR2 is YSYEKL in the germline V gene. The length of the CDR3 is 21 residues. The CDR3 region has the DNA TGCGCCAGCAGCCAAGAATTTTTTCGGCCCCTGGGCCGGGAGTGGGCCTACGAGCAGTACTTC. Translating it yields CASSQEFFRPLGREWAYEQYF.

This chain uses TRBV4-1 with TRBJ2-3, with 8 bases that match TRBD1. Trimming cost V 0 bases and J 2 bases; bases outside gene matches: 7. The germline gives CDR1 MGHRA, CDR2 YSYEKL. The CDR3 has 17 amino acids. For the CDR3, the DNA is TGCGCCAGCAGCCAAGATCAGGGGGACAGGTTCACAGATACGCAGTATTTT. Protein product: CASSQDQGDRFTDTQYF.

The CDR3 here is CASSEQDLSYNEQFF. CDR3 DNA: TGCGCCAGCAGTGAACAGGATCTCTCCTACAATGAGCAGTTCTTC. The chain combines TRBV10-2 with TRBJ2-1; weak D call: TRBD1 (5 bases). This CDR3 comprises 15 residues. The germline V gene encodes CDR1 WSHSY and CDR2 SAAADI. The V end was cut by 3 bases, the J end by 0 bases, with 9 bases between.

This clone appeared a single time. Compared with germline, one end of the junction differs, possibly owing to a read error. This chain connects TRBV7-9 to TRBJ1-1; the D is unclear. The CDR3 runs to 11 residues. Germline-derived CDR1 and CDR2 are SEHNR and FQNEAQ (reference sequence). The CDR3 protein is CASILTAEAFF. For the CDR3, the DNA is TGTGCCAGCATCTTAACAGCTGAAGCTTTCTTT.

The chain is built from TRBV5-4 and TRBJ2-1; weak D call: TRBD2 (5 bases). V was shortened by 0 bases and J by 10 bases, with 8 bases between the two germline ends. CDR3 length: 12 amino acids. The germline V gene encodes CDR1 SGHNT and CDR2 YYREEE (reference sequence). CDR3 loop: CASSLGGVEQFF. In DNA form, the CDR3 reads TGTGCCAGCAGCTTGGGGGGAGTCGAGCAGTTCTTC.

CDR3 loop: CAISVGRSTEAFF. CDR3 coding DNA: TGTGCCATCAGTGTTGGAAGGAGTACTGAAGCTTTCTTT. The rearrangement uses TRBV10-3 and TRBJ1-1, with D uncertain. V was cut by 4 bases and J by 5 bases, with 11 bases left in between. The CDR3 is made up of 13 amino acids. The V gene's germline CDR1 is ENHRY and CDR2 SYGVKD.